This TCR beta chain comes out of a study of blood T cells in healthy people across ages (dated by TCRdb to the mid-2010s). Context from the whole study: In model experiments, roughly one uniquely barcoded TCR beta cDNA molecule per two T cells was captured by template switching. Age-related changes in TCR beta repertoire diversity were measured in the study by deep sequencing normalized with unique cDNA molecular identifiers. Donors were grouped into four age groups: young (average 16 years), middle-aged (under 40), aged (around 60) and long-lived (just over 80). To avoid experimental bias, donors of different ages were distributed randomly across sequencing lanes. Using the same blood draw, the study looked at two additional independent replicas of 1 million unique cDNA reads for two donors, one aged 18 to 29 and the other aged 80 or older.

Deletion took 4 bases off V and 0 bases off J, with a span of 11 bases between the germline ends. Based on the germline V gene, the CDR1 and CDR2 sequences are SGHRS and YFSETQ. The CDR3 contains 14 residues, cysteine and phenylalanine counted. Only the CDR3 region is kept as DNA, spanning 42 bases read in frame from base 1. Receptor libraries were prepared by 5' RACE. TCRdb records Illumina HiSeq 2500 as the sequencer. The second PCR ran for about 7 to 11 cycles and used a J-beta primer mix along with a sample-barcoded 5' primer. A unique molecular identifier was introduced onto each TCR beta cDNA molecule by a template-switch 5' adaptor carrying 12 random nucleotides. Each sample yielded at least 2.5 million CDR3-containing paired-end reads. All of the RNA was converted into first-strand cDNA using the Mint cDNA synthesis kit, with a TRBC-specific oligonucleotide serving as the primer. Following uracil-DNA glycosylase treatment, all cDNA underwent a first 18-cycle PCR with the universal primers M1SS and BC2_uni_R. Processing in the source paper ran as follows. Each sample was normalized by randomly selecting 1 million high-quality reads, each carrying a distinct molecular identifier. Reads with shared molecular identifiers were discarded instead of being binned into consensus sequences. MiTCR, with a Q25 quality threshold and the strictest error-elimination algorithm, was used for CDR3 identification, clonotype clustering and error correction. A nonparametric unseen species model with Euler transformation was used to estimate lower-bound total TCR beta diversity. TCRdb's own reprocessing of the public reads used fastp at Q25 and MiXCR and kept productive beta chains. Here each entry gathers all rows of one CDR3 protein and keeps the most common genes and DNA. These V and J calls are TCRdb output, not the study's own analysis. In this sample the table shows fewer than 1.5 million distinct CDR3 sequences, approximately 38% of which occur a single time. The ten largest clones take up 7% to 9% of the sample.

Note on this clonotype: Its cognate antigen has yet to be identified. No base-level quality is on record; no much larger clone is a single base apart.

Results the study describes overall, beyond this receptor: Observed TCR beta diversity per million T cells fell roughly linearly with age, and a significant reduction was already apparent by age around 39. Because donor CMV infection status was unknown, age-related changes in expanded clonotypes were potentially confounded. Total diversity estimates from one million sequenced T cells were considered lower bounds and underestimates. The percentage of naive T cells measured by flow cytometry correlated strongly with observed TCR beta diversity. Conclusive comparison of naive and antigen-experienced compartments was prevented by the profiling of bulk unsorted PBMCs. Compared with the aged group, more naive CD4+ T cells, fewer expanded clones and increased TCR diversity were shown by the long-lived group, suggesting age selection.

The donors were some 36 Caucasian individuals from Russia, aged roughly 6 to 100 years, who were systemically healthy. About 10 milliliters of peripheral blood were collected from each donor into EDTA-treated Vacutainer tubes. Ficoll-Paque density-gradient centrifugation was used to isolate PBMCs, with at least 7 million per sample. Trizol reagent was used to extract total RNA from PBMCs, with at least 5.5 micrograms per sample. The percentages of naive CD45RAhigh/CD27high T cells were determined by flow cytometry on a PBMC aliquot from every donor. The receptor chain draws on TRBV5-1 and TRBJ2-7, with no confident D gene call. Sequenced material: blood. This clonotype was sampled from a woman under 30 in good health. In nucleotide form, the sequence is TGCGCCAGCAGCCCTGCGTCTACCTCCTACGAGCAGTACTTC. Translated, this gives CASSPASTSYEQYF.